The source of this TCR beta chain is a study of cytomegalovirus exposure and HLA in healthy donors. Whole-study context: Early released data comprised around 85 million unique TCRs from HLA-typed donors. Study-wide points: Among TCR sequences, most were rare, though some public TCRs appeared in many donors. Later analysis showed most CMV-associated TCR beta chains appearing HLA-restricted.

Comment on this clone: The antigen remains unidentified.

Researchers ran the PCR with 60 Vbeta and 13 Jbeta primers. Authors' analysis steps: In a later analysis, the count reached about 80 million unique TCR beta chains, with about 10 million shared. Data came from immunoSEQ multiplex PCR; TCRdb stores just in-frame clones and leaves some out. The V and J calls and clone size were taken over from that table, and D and trimming were inferred from the DNA. The sample's table shows some 72,000 clones. The CDR3 consists of 16 residues. The ends lost 5 bases at V and 3 bases at J; junction bases unmatched: 4. Germline V gene data show CDR1 as MNHEY and CDR2 as SMNVEV (reference sequence).

This sequence joins TRBV27 and TRBJ1-6; TRBD1 agrees at 10 bases. The sequenced material came from PBMCs. This TCR was sampled from a man aged 25 to 45 in good health and CMV-seronegative. The CDR3 DNA reads as TGTGCCAGCAGTCTCGGGACAGGGGTCTATAATTCACCCCTCCACTTT. This codes for CASSLGTGVYNSPLHF.